What follows describes a single TCR beta chain. Its specificity is not known. Researchers ran the PCR with 60 Vbeta and 13 Jbeta primers. Libraries were prepared by immunoSEQ multiplex PCR; TCRdb keeps only in-frame clonotypes and omits some of them. The sample has about 130,000 clones; around two thirds are singletons. This sample was taken from a study of cytomegalovirus exposure and HLA in healthy donors. The study, taken as a whole, reports: A few chains tied to CMV proved CMV antigen-specific in vitro. Later on, an analysis found that several of the most significant clusters appeared to be linked to common viral pathogens, which included parvovirus B19.

The sample consisted of PBMCs. This TCR was sampled from a human donor in good health.

The chain's CDR3 is CASSLLPGATGVGTQYF. DNA of the CDR3: TGTGCCAGCAGCTTATTGCCAGGGGCAACAGGGGTGGGGACCCAGTACTTC. The chain couples TRBV11-2 to TRBJ2-5, with TRBD1 matching over 7 bases. The trim removed 2 bases at V and 7 bases at J, leaving 16 bases unmatched. The CDR3 is 17 residues long. CDR1 is SGHAT, CDR2 FQNNGV, per germline.